A selection of T cell receptor beta chains follows, all from one sample in a study of post-analysis software for immune sequencing data. MiXCR, run by TCRdb on the PCR reads, gives a single entry per CDR3 protein. The sample yields roughly 800,000 distinct CDR3 sequences, under 70% seen once. Source material: blood. Receptors originate from a girl under 18 with multiple sclerosis. The CDR3 runs from the conserved cysteine through the conserved F or W. A D gene is named only where the DNA matches it firmly. Clone size is given for some rows only: seen once, a few or many times, or a class if the clone is expanded.

D,J,V,size,DNA,CDR3
-,TRBJ2-5,TRBV29-1,-,TGCAGCGTACACAAGGGCCCCGGGAAAGAGACCCAGTACTTC,CSVHKGPGKETQYF
TRBD1,TRBJ2-7,TRBV3-1,few,TGTGCCAGCAGCCAAGATCTGGACAGGTTATTCTCCTACGAGCAGTACTTC,CASSQDLDRLFSYEQYF
TRBD1,TRBJ1-1,TRBV18,-,TGTGCCAGCTCACCCGGGACAGGGGGGCTGGGTGCTTTCTTT,CASSPGTGGLGAFF
TRBD2,TRBJ2-1,TRBV5-1,-,TGTGCCAGCAGCCCAGCGGGCGGGAGGGCCTACAATGAGCAGTTCTTC,CASSPAGGRAYNEQFF
-,TRBJ1-2,TRBV12-3/TRBV12-4,-,TGTGCCAGCAGCCGGAAAGAGAGCTATGGCTACACCTTC,CASSRKESYGYTF
TRBD2,TRBJ2-1,TRBV9,few,TGTGCCAGCAGCGTAGCTGGACTAGCGGGAGCGGCCTACAATGAGCAGTTCTTC,CASSVAGLAGAAYNEQFF
-,TRBJ1-4,TRBV30,-,TGTGCCTGGAGTAACGATCCCGATGAAAAACTGTTTTTT,CAWSNDPDEKLFF
TRBD1,TRBJ1-2,TRBV20-1,-,TGCAGTGCTAGAGATTCACTACAGGGGGCATTAGGCTACACCTTC,CSARDSLQGALGYTF
-,TRBJ2-7,TRBV5-1,-,TGCGCCAGCAGCTACGTTCGGGACCCCTCCTACGAGCAGTACTTC,CASSYVRDPSYEQYF
TRBD2,TRBJ2-1,TRBV7-7,-,TGTGCTAGCAGCCCGGGACTAGCGGGAGGAAGTAGCCACAATGAGCAGTTCTTC,CASSPGLAGGSSHNEQFF
-,TRBJ2-6,TRBV12-3/TRBV12-4,-,TGTGCCAGCAGTGAACAGGGTAGGCGGGCCAACGTCCTGACTTTC,CASSEQGRRANVLTF
-,TRBJ2-3,TRBV5-1,-,TGCGCCAGCAGCTTCCAGGGTCGAGGAGATACGCAGTATTTT,CASSFQGRGDTQYF
-,TRBJ1-2,TRBV29-1,few,TGCAGCGGAACTTCAGGGGTAAATGGCTACACCTTC,CSGTSGVNGYTF
TRBD2,TRBJ2-3,TRBV7-2,many,TGTGCCAGCAGCTTAAGGGCTGGTAGCGGGGGGGGGGATACGCAGTATTTT,CASSLRAGSGGGDTQYF
TRBD1,TRBJ2-7,TRBV25-1,-,TGTGCCAGCAGTGAGATTCTGGGACAGGGTAGCGAGCAGTACTTC,CASSEILGQGSEQYF
-,TRBJ1-2,TRBV2,-,TGTGCCAGCAGTGGTCAATCAAGGGGCGCCGGTGGCTACACCTTC,CASSGQSRGAGGYTF
-,TRBJ2-4,TRBV7-2,few,TGTGCCAGCAGCCCGGGGTGGCAAGCCAAAAACATTCAGTACTTC,CASSPGWQAKNIQYF
-,TRBJ1-2,TRBV4-2,-,TGTGCCAGTAAGACAGCTTATAACTATGGCTACACCTTC,CASKTAYNYGYTF
-,TRBJ2-6,TRBV11-1,few,TGTGCCAGCAGCTCACAGGTCCTCTCTGGGGCCAACGTCCTGACTTTC,CASSSQVLSGANVLTF
TRBD1,TRBJ2-3,TRBV29-1,-,TGCAGCGCCGAGACAGGGGGAGATACGCAGTATTTT,CSAETGGDTQYF
TRBD1,TRBJ2-6,TRBV10-3,-,TGTGCCACCCAGGACAGGGGGAACTCTGGGGCCAACGTCCTGACTTTC,CATQDRGNSGANVLTF
-,TRBJ2-7,TRBV27,once,TGTGCCAGCAGCCTTCAGGGGTTGGGCTACGAGCAGTACTTC,CASSLQGLGYEQYF
-,TRBJ1-5,TRBV15,-,TGTGCCACCAGCAGAGACCCATCGGAGCCCCAGCATTTT,CATSRDPSEPQHF
-,TRBJ2-3,TRBV6-5,-,TGTGCCAGCAGTCACAGGAGTAGCACAGATACGCAGTATTTT,CASSHRSSTDTQYF
-,TRBJ2-7,TRBV20-1,-,TGCAGTGCTTTCCGCCCCCAAGCAAACGAGCAGTACTTC,CSAFRPQANEQYF
-,TRBJ2-3,TRBV5-1,few,TGCGCCAGCAGCGCCTCGATAGGCACAGATACGCAGTATTTT,CASSASIGTDTQYF
TRBD1,TRBJ1-4,TRBV5-1,-,TGCGCCAGCAGCTTCGGGACAGGGGAAGAAAAACTGTTTTTT,CASSFGTGEEKLFF
-,TRBJ1-1,TRBV7-2,-,TGTGCCAGCAGCTTACAGGTTGGGAGCACTGAAGCTTTCTTT,CASSLQVGSTEAFF
TRBD2,TRBJ2-1,TRBV7-9,-,TGTGCCAGCAGCTTACTAGCGGGAGCCTCTGAGCAGTTCTTC,CASSLLAGASEQFF
-,TRBJ2-1,TRBV7-3,-,TGTGCCAGCAGCCCTGGGGCGGCGTCCGCAGAGCAGTTCTTC,CASSPGAASAEQFF
TRBD2,TRBJ2-3,TRBV3-1,once,TGTGCCAGCAGCCGCTCGACCGGACTAGCGGGAACAGATACGCAGTATTTT,CASSRSTGLAGTDTQYF
TRBD2,TRBJ2-3,TRBV12-3/TRBV12-4,-,TGTGCCAGCAGAATGGCGGGGGGTGCAGATACGCAGTATTTT,CASRMAGGADTQYF
TRBD2,TRBJ2-5,TRBV20-1,-,TGCAGTGCTAGTGACACTAGCGGGAGTCGAGAGACCCAGTACTTC,CSASDTSGSRETQYF
TRBD2,TRBJ2-5,TRBV20-1,few,TGCAGTGCTTCCCGGACTAGCGGGAAGGAGACCCAGTACTTC,CSASRTSGKETQYF
-,TRBJ2-7,TRBV20-1,-,TGCAGTGCTAGAGGGGGGATGGACCCCAACGAGCAGTACTTC,CSARGGMDPNEQYF
-,TRBJ2-1,TRBV7-2,-,TGTGCCAGCAGCTCCGAACTGGGGAATGAGCAGTTCTTC,CASSSELGNEQFF
TRBD2,TRBJ2-7,TRBV5-5,-,TGTGCCAGCAGCGCTACCGGGACTAGCGGGCGCCTCTACGAGCAGTACTTC,CASSATGTSGRLYEQYF
-,TRBJ1-2,TRBV3-1,few,TGTGCCTGCAGCCCCTTTTGGCAGGACTATGGCTACACCTTC,CACSPFWQDYGYTF
TRBD2,TRBJ2-7,TRBV10-3,-,TGTGCCATCAGTAGCAGCGGGGGGACCGACGAGCAGTACTTC,CAISSSGGTDEQYF
TRBD1,TRBJ2-7,TRBV10-3,few,TGTGCCATCTTGGGGACAGGCTCCTACGAGCAGTACTTC,CAILGTGSYEQYF
TRBD1,TRBJ1-1,TRBV5-1,-,TGCGCCAGCAGCAGAAGACAGGGGGCGTGGGGGAACACTGAAGCTTTCTTT,CASSRRQGAWGNTEAFF
-,TRBJ2-5,TRBV10-3,-,TGTGCCATCGCTCGGGAGCGGGAGACCCAGTACTTC,CAIARERETQYF
-,TRBJ2-7,TRBV7-2,-,TGTGCCAGCAGCTCCGGCAGGTGGGGGTCCACCTCCTACGAGCAGTACTTC,CASSSGRWGSTSYEQYF
-,TRBJ1-1,TRBV5-6,-,TGTGCCAGCAGCCGTCCGGGTCGGAACACTGAAGCTTTCTTT,CASSRPGRNTEAFF
-,TRBJ2-7,TRBV12-3/TRBV12-4,-,TGTGCCAGCAGTACTGATTCCGGCTACGAGCAGTACTTC,CASSTDSGYEQYF
-,TRBJ2-3,TRBV7-9,-,TGTGCCAGCAGCTTAGCGCGGGAAGGAGATACGCAGTATTTT,CASSLAREGDTQYF